This TCR beta chain was sequenced in a study of blood T cell repertoires in COVID-19. This CDR3 spans 15 amino acids. From germline, CDR1 is LNHDA and CDR2 SQIVND (reference sequence). Trimming stripped 5 bases from V and 2 bases from J, with 13 bases between. Repertoires were generated with immunoSEQ multiplex PCR, while TCRdb's copy carries only in-frame clones and drops some. This repertoire shows about 83,000 clones, about 87% found once; its top ten account for roughly 8%. The chain is built from TRBV19 and TRBJ1-5; a weak D match, TRBD1 (6 bases). This sequence was found in a man older than 75 with active or convalescent COVID-19. Specimen: peripheral blood. Here the CDR3 reads CASSSQGEGNQPQHF. For the CDR3, the DNA is TGTGCCAGTAGTTCACAGGGAGAGGGCAATCAGCCCCAGCATTTT.